These T cell receptor beta chains were read from a single sample in a study of T cells in narcolepsy. Assay used: immunoSEQ multiplex PCR; TCRdb lists only in-frame clones, some missing. Altogether about 20,000 clones are present, 75% to 90% being singletons, with the ten largest covering around 1.6%. Material for sequencing was memory (CD45RA-) CD4+ T cells from blood. The receptors come from a human donor in good health. Each CDR3 is given with its conserved first and last residue. A D gene is named only where the DNA matches it firmly. Part of the rows lack a size; the others show once, few, many or a class for expanded clones.

V gene,D gene,clone size,J gene,CDR3 protein,CDR3 DNA
TRBV7-3,TRBD2,NA,TRBJ2-1,CASSSLAGGYNEQFF,TGTGCCAGCAGCTCTTTAGCGGGGGGTTACAATGAGCAGTTCTTC
TRBV7-2,NA,NA,TRBJ1-5,CASSLGSGGSKQPQHF,TGTGCCAGCAGCTTAGGATCGGGAGGGTCTAAGCAGCCCCAGCATTTT
TRBV15,NA,NA,TRBJ1-2,CATSRDDGYTF,TGTGCCACCAGCAGAGATGACGGCTACACCTTC
TRBV25-1,NA,NA,TRBJ1-4,CASNRGPNEKLFF,TGTGCCAGCAACCGAGGACCCAATGAAAAACTGTTTTTT
TRBV27,TRBD1,NA,TRBJ1-6,CASRRRDSDNSPLHF,TGTGCCAGCCGCCGCAGGGACAGCGATAATTCACCCCTCCACTTT
TRBV4-3,NA,NA,TRBJ2-3,CASSQDGPGTDTQYF,TGCGCCAGCAGCCAAGATGGGCCAGGCACAGATACGCAGTATTTT
TRBV4-3,NA,NA,TRBJ2-5,CASSQDLSGETQYF,TGCGCCAGCAGCCAAGATCTGTCGGGAGAGACCCAGTACTTC
TRBV5-8,NA,NA,TRBJ2-1,CASSLGWRVGRREFF,TGTGCCAGCAGCTTGGGCTGGAGAGTGGGGAGGAGAGAGTTCTTC
TRBV27,NA,NA,TRBJ1-1,CASSLMTTTEAFF,TGTGCCAGCAGTTTGATGACAACTACTGAAGCTTTCTTT
TRBV6-5,NA,NA,TRBJ2-7,CASTVPGKGHEQYF,TGTGCCAGCACCGTCCCAGGGAAGGGCCACGAGCAGTACTTC
TRBV18,TRBD1,NA,TRBJ1-5,CASSPGTGAYQPQHF,TGTGCCAGCTCACCGGGCACAGGGGCGTATCAGCCCCAGCATTTT
TRBV7-6,NA,NA,TRBJ1-1,CASGTPRGAPLNTEAFF,TGTGCCAGCGGAACACCCAGGGGCGCGCCCCTGAACACTGAAGCTTTCTTT
TRBV30,TRBD1,NA,TRBJ1-1,CAWKRTGRTEAFF,TGTGCCTGGAAGAGGACAGGGCGAACTGAAGCTTTCTTT
TRBV7-2,TRBD1,NA,TRBJ2-1,CASSLVRGYEQFF,TGTGCCAGCAGCTTAGTCAGGGGGTATGAGCAGTTCTTC
TRBV7-3,NA,NA,TRBJ2-7,CASSLGTHYEQYF,TGTGCCAGCAGCCTCGGAACCCACTACGAGCAGTACTTC
TRBV18,NA,few,TRBJ1-5,CASSSAGGEGQPQHF,TGTGCCAGCTCATCGGCCGGAGGGGAAGGTCAGCCCCAGCATTTT
TRBV2,NA,NA,TRBJ2-1,CASSVDGYNEQFF,TGTGCCAGCAGTGTGGACGGCTACAATGAGCAGTTCTTC
TRBV7-9,TRBD2,NA,TRBJ2-5,CASRGLAGLETQYF,TGTGCCAGCAGAGGACTAGCGGGGTTAGAGACCCAGTACTTC
TRBV25-1,NA,few,TRBJ2-7,CASSEGRQYF,TGTGCCAGCAGTGAGGGTAGGCAGTACTTC
TRBV18,NA,NA,TRBJ2-1,CASSRNNEQFF,TGTGCCAGCTCACGGAACAATGAGCAGTTCTTC
TRBV30,NA,NA,TRBJ2-5,CAVAPMQETQYF,TGTGCCGTTGCCCCGATGCAAGAGACCCAGTACTTC
TRBV9,NA,NA,TRBJ2-1,CASSARQEQFF,TGTGCCAGCAGCGCCCGACAGGAGCAGTTCTTC
TRBV2,NA,NA,TRBJ1-5,CASSEALFHQGFSNQPQHF,TGTGCCAGCAGTGAAGCGCTGTTCCATCAGGGGTTTAGCAATCAGCCCCAGCATTTT
TRBV6-5,NA,NA,TRBJ2-2,CASSYSGGGAGELFF,TGTGCCAGCAGTTATTCTGGGGGCGGAGCCGGGGAGCTGTTTTTT
TRBV7-2,NA,NA,TRBJ1-5,CASSLDSGGNQPQHF,TGTGCCAGCAGCTTGGATTCCGGTGGCAATCAGCCCCAGCATTTT
TRBV2,NA,NA,TRBJ2-3,CASSGLMVGNTQYF,TGTGCCAGCAGTGGTCTTATGGTGGGGAATACACAGTATTTT
TRBV28,NA,NA,TRBJ2-7,CARHEQYF,TGTGCTAGGCACGAGCAGTACTTC
TRBV2,NA,NA,TRBJ1-6,CASSPGALGNSPLHF,TGTGCCAGCAGTCCAGGGGCCCTGGGTAATTCACCCCTCCACTTT
TRBV18,NA,NA,TRBJ1-2,CASSPTGKDYGYTF,TGTGCCAGCTCACCCACAGGGAAGGACTATGGCTACACCTTC
TRBV7-8,NA,few,TRBJ1-3,CASSRASRGNTIYF,TGTGCCAGCAGCCGCGCGTCCAGGGGAAACACCATATATTTT
TRBV18,NA,NA,TRBJ1-1,CASSPPLWGAEAFF,TGTGCCAGCTCACCACCGCTCTGGGGGGCTGAAGCTTTCTTT
TRBV30,TRBD1,NA,TRBJ1-6,CAWSTGQGTSPLHF,TGTGCCTGGAGTACCGGACAGGGGACTTCACCCCTCCACTTT
TRBV6-6,TRBD1,NA,TRBJ1-6,CASKSGTGGSDSPLHF,TGTGCCAGCAAGTCCGGGACAGGGGGCTCGGATTCACCCCTCCACTTT
TRBV29-1,NA,NA,TRBJ2-5,CSVVRQGRQETQYF,TGCAGCGTTGTACGGCAGGGGAGACAAGAGACCCAGTACTTC
TRBV6-5,NA,few,TRBJ2-2,CASSRLGELFF,TGTGCCAGCAGCCGTCTGGGGGAGCTGTTTTTT
TRBV6-1,NA,few,TRBJ1-1,CASSEAGGVGTEAFF,TGTGCCAGCAGTGAGGCAGGAGGGGTGGGCACTGAAGCTTTCTTT
TRBV7-3,TRBD2,few,TRBJ2-7,CASSALTSAPLYF,TGTGCCAGCAGCGCCCTGACTAGCGCCCCACTGTACTTC
TRBV6-1,NA,NA,TRBJ1-2,CASSEALGGYTF,TGTGCCAGCAGTGAAGCTCTCGGTGGCTACACCTTC
TRBV7-2,TRBD2,NA,TRBJ2-7,CASSPRGSGGRSSYEQYF,TGTGCCAGCAGCCCCCGTGGTAGCGGGGGGCGCAGCTCCTACGAGCAGTACTTC
TRBV4-3,NA,NA,TRBJ2-1,CASSQRFVDEQFF,TGCGCCAGCAGCCAACGATTCGTCGATGAGCAGTTCTTC
TRBV9,NA,NA,TRBJ2-3,CASSAMSNTDTQYF,TGTGCCAGCAGCGCCATGAGCAACACAGATACGCAGTATTTT
TRBV9,NA,NA,TRBJ1-5,CASSRDGGQPQHF,TGTGCCAGCAGCCGTGACGGAGGACAGCCCCAGCATTTT
TRBV2,NA,NA,TRBJ1-6,CASSEQGNLNSPLHF,TGTGCCAGCAGTGAACAGGGGAACCTTAATTCACCCCTCCACTTT
TRBV10-3,TRBD2,NA,TRBJ2-3,CAISSRSRGGPDTQYF,TGTGCCATCAGCTCCCGATCCCGGGGAGGGCCAGATACGCAGTATTTT
TRBV7-2,NA,NA,TRBJ1-2,CASSSGGWGGYTF,TGTGCCAGCAGCTCCGGGGGTTGGGGGGGCTACACCTTC
TRBV7-7,NA,NA,TRBJ2-3,CASSAGLLDTQYF,TGTGCTAGCAGCGCAGGACTCTTGGATACGCAGTATTTT
TRBV27,NA,NA,TRBJ2-2,CASSSSVRGGVTGELFF,TGTGCCAGCAGTTCCTCGGTGAGGGGCGGGGTGACCGGGGAGCTGTTTTTT
TRBV7-2,NA,NA,TRBJ1-6,CASSLRGAGNSPLHF,TGTGCCAGCAGCTTAAGGGGGGCCGGTAATTCACCCCTCCACTTT